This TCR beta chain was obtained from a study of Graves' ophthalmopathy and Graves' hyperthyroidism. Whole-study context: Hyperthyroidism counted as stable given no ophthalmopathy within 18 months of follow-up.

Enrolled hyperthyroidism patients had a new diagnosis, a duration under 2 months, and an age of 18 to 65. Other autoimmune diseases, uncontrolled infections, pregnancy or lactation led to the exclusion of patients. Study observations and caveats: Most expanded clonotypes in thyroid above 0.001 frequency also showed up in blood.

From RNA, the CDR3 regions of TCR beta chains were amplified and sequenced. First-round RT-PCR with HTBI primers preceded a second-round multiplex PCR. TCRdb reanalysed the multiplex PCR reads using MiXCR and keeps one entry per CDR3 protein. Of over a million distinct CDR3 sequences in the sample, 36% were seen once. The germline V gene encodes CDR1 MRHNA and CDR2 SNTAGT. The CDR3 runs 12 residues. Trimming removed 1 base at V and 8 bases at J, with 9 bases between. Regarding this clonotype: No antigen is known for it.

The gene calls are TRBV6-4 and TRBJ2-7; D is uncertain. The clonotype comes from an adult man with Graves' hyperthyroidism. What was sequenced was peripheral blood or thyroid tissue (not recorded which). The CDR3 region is CASSDLGGQQYF. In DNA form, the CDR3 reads TGTGCCAGCAGTGACTTGGGCGGACAGCAGTACTTC.